The 7 T cell receptor beta chains presented below share a single source sample, sequenced in a study of blood T cell repertoires in COVID-19. The data were produced by immunoSEQ multiplex PCR, yet TCRdb's version contains in-frame clones alone and is incomplete. This repertoire shows around 76,000 clones, 65% to 90% found once; its top ten account for around 7%. Sequencing was performed on peripheral blood. The receptors here all came from a man aged 25 to 40 with COVID-19, enrolled during active disease.

The rearrangement links TRBV6-1 to TRBJ1-2; 10 positions match TRBD1. Germline V CDR1 and CDR2: MNHNS, SASEGT. After removal of 3 bases from V and 4 bases from J, the junction contained 11 bases not matched to a gene. This CDR3 has 17 amino acids. The CDR3: CASSDNARTGGSYGYTF. CDR3 bases: TGTGCCAGCAGTGACAACGCGAGGACAGGGGGTAGCTATGGCTACACCTTC.

This clone appeared once. A read error is likely, as this CDR3 ends without the conserved phenylalanine or tryptophan. The DNA is omitted, as the CDR3 cannot be located on it reliably, and the CDR3 follows TCRdb's listing. The rearrangement uses TRBV5-6 and TRBJ2-7; TRBD2 is taken as the D call from the table, unchecked against the DNA. The CDR3 has 14 residues if both end residues are counted. Germline CDR1 SGHDT, CDR2 YYEEEE. The CDR3 region is CASSLAPSGTQRIS.

This clone was seen just once. The chain uses TRBV28 and TRBJ1-2, with D unclear. This CDR3 region has 15 residues. Trimming removed 3 bases at V and 4 bases at J, with 15 bases between. CDR1 is MDHEN and CDR2 is SYDVKM in the germline V gene. CDR3: CASSLVVRQRYGYTF. CDR3 in DNA: TGTGCCAGCAGTTTGGTAGTAAGACAACGCTATGGCTACACCTTC.

The genes are TRBV30 and TRBJ1-6, with D perhaps TRBD1 (6 bases). V was cut by 0 bases and J by 7 bases, with 13 bases left in between. The CDR3 extends over 15 amino acids. Germline V lookup: CDR1 GTSNPN, CDR2 SVGIG (reference sequence). Here the CDR3 DNA reads TGTGCCTGGAGTGTACCCCAGGGGTCGAATTCACCCCTCCACTTT. Amino acids: CAWSVPQGSNSPLHF. Full variable domain (rest looked up from reference TRBV30 and TRBJ1-6): SQTIHQWPATLVQPVGSPLSLECTVEGTSNPNLYWYRQAAGRGLQLLFYSVGIGQISSEVPQNLSASRPQDRQFILSSKKLLLSDSGFYLCAWSVPQGSNSPLHFGNGTRLTVT.

The CDR3 region has the DNA TGCGCCAGCAGTGACGGGACAAACACTGAAGCTTTCTTT. Translation gives CASSDGTNTEAFF. The chain is built from TRBV10-1 and TRBJ1-1; perhaps TRBD1 as D (6 bases). V lost 3 bases to trimming and J lost 2 bases, with 7 bases between them. Germline assignment: CDR1 WNHNN and CDR2 SYGVQD (reference sequence). The CDR3 extends over 13 amino acids.

The CDR3 is CAIGSREGGELFF. The DNA for the CDR3 is TGTGCCATAGGATCCCGGGAGGGCGGGGAGCTGTTTTTT. The rearrangement uses TRBV10-3 and TRBJ2-2; 8 nucleotides line up with TRBD2. From germline, CDR1 is ENHRY and CDR2 SYGVKD. V lost 9 bases to trimming and J lost 7 bases; unmatched junction nucleotides: 7. The CDR3 is 13 residues long.

This clone was found a few times. The CDR3 spells CASSRDRSYNSPLHF. CDR3 in DNA: TGTGCCAGCAGCAGGGACAGGAGCTATAATTCACCCCTCCACTTT. The rearrangement joins TRBV7-3 to TRBJ1-6; 8 nucleotides agree with TRBD1. Germline trimming cut 5 bases from V and 3 bases from J; bases unmatched to any gene: 3. Germline CDR1 and CDR2: SGHTA and FQGTGA. This CDR3 is built from 15 residues.